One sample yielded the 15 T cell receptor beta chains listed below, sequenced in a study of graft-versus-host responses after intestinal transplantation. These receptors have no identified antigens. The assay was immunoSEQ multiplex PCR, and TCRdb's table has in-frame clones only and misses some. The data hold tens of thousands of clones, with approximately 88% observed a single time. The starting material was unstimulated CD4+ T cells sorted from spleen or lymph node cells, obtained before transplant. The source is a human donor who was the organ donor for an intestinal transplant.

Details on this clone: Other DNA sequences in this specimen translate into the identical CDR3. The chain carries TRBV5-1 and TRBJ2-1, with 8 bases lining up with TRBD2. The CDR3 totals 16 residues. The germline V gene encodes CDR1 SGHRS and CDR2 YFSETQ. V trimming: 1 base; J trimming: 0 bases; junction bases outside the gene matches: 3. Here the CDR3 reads CASSLTSGSSYNEQFF. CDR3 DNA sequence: TGCGCCAGCAGCTTGACTAGCGGCAGCTCCTACAATGAGCAGTTCTTC.

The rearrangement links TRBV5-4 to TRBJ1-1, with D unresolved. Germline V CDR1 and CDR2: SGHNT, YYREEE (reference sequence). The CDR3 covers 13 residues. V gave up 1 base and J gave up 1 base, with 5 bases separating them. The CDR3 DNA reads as TGTGCCAGCAGCTTGATGGGGAACACTGAAGCTTTCTTT. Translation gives CASSLMGNTEAFF.

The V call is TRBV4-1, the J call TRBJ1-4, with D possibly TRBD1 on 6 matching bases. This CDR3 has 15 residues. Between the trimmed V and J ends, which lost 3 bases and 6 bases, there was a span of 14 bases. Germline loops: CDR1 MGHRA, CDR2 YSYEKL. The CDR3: CASSHLLGGYEKLFF. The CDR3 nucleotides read TGCGCCAGCAGCCATCTATTGGGGGGCTATGAAAAACTGTTTTTT.

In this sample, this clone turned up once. The CDR3 DNA reads as TGTGCCAGCAGCTTAGCAGGACTAGCGGGCCTCAAAAACATTCAGTACTTC. Translated: CASSLAGLAGLKNIQYF. The V gene is TRBV7-2, the J gene TRBJ2-4; 11 nucleotides match TRBD2. Germline V lookup: CDR1 SGHTA, CDR2 FQGNSA. The CDR3 length is 17 residues. V lost 0 bases to trimming and J lost 3 bases; unmatched junction nucleotides: 4.

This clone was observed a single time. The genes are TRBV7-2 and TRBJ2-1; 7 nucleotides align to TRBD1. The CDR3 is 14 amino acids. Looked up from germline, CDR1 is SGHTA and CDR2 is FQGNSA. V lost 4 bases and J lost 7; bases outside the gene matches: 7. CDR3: CASSYLGGRNEQFF. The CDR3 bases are TGTGCCAGCAGCTACCTAGGGGGCCGTAATGAGCAGTTCTTC.

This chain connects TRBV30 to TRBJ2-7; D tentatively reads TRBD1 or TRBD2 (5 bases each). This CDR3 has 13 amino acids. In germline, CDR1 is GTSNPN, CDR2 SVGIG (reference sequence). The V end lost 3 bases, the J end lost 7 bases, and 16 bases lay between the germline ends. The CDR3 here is CAWSRLEWGEQYF. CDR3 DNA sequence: TGTGCCTGGAGCCGCCTGGAATGGGGGGAGCAGTACTTC.

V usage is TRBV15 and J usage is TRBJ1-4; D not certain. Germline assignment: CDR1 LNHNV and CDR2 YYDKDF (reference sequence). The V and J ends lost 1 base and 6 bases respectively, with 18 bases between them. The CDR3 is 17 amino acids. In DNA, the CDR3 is TGTGCCACCAGCAGAGTTGGGTTCACTGCGCTGGATGAAAAACTGTTTTTT. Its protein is CATSRVGFTALDEKLFF.

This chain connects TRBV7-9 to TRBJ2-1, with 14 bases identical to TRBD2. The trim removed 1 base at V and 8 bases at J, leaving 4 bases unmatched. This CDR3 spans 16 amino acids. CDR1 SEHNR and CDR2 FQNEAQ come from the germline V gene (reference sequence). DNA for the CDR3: TGTGCCAGCAGCTTAGGGACTAGCGGGAGGTATGATGAGCAGTTCTTC. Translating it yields CASSLGTSGRYDEQFF.

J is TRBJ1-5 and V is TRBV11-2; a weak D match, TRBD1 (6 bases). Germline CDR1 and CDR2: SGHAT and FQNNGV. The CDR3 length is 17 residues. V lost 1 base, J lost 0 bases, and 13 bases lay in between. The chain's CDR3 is CASSLARGIYSNQPQHF. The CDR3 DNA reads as TGTGCCAGCAGCTTAGCGAGGGGGATTTATAGCAATCAGCCCCAGCATTTT. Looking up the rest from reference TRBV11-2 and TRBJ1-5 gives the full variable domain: EAGVAQSPRYKIIEKRQSVAFWCNPISGHATLYWYQQILGQGPKLLIQFQNNGVVDDSQLPKDRFSAERLKGVDSTLKIQPAKLEDSAVYLCASSLARGIYSNQPQHFGDGTRLSIL.

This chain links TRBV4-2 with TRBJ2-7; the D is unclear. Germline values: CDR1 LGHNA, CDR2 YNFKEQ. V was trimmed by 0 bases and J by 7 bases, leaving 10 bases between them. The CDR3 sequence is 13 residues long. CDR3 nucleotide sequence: TGTGCCAGCAGCCAAGACCCGGTGAGGGAGCAGTACTTC. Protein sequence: CASSQDPVREQYF.

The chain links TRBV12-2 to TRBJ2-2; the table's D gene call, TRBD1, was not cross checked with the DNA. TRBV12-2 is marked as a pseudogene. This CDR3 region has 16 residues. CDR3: CASRPRTPENTGELFF. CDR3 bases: TGTGCAAGTCGCCCTCGGACACCCGAGAACACCGGGGAGCTGTTTTTT.

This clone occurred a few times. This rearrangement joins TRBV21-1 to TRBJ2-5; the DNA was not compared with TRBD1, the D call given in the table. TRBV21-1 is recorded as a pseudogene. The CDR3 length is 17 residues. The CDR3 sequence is CASSYRQGAQIGETQYF. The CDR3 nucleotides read TGTGCCAGCAGCTACCGACAGGGGGCGCAGATTGGGGAGACCCAGTACTTC.

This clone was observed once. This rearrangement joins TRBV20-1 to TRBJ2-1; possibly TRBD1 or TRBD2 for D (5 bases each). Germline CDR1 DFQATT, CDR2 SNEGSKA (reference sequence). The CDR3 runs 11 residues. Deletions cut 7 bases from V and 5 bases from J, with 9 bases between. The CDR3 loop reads CSGGPNNEQFF. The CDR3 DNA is TGCAGTGGGGGACCGAACAATGAGCAGTTCTTC.

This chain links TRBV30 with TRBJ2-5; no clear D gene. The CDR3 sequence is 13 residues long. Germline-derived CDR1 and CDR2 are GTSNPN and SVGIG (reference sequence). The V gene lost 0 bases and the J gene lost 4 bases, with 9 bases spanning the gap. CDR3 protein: CAWSVKALETQYF. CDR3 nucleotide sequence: TGTGCCTGGAGTGTAAAGGCTCTAGAGACCCAGTACTTC.

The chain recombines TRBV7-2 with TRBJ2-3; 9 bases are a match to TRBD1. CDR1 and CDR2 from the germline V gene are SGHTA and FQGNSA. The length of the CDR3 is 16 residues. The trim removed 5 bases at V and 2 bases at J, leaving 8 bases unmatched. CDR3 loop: CASSPNRGRDTDTQYF. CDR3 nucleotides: TGTGCCAGCAGCCCGAACAGGGGGCGCGACACAGATACGCAGTATTTT.